Sequencing of this T cell receptor beta chain was carried out in a study of T cell repertoires in cytomegalovirus infection. Each CDR3 protein gets one entry after TCRdb re-called the reads with MiXCR. The sample carries about 570,000 distinct CDR3 sequences, under 45% recorded once. The germline gives CDR1 LNHDA, CDR2 SQIVND (reference sequence). The CDR3 is made up of 13 amino acids. Deletions cut 10 bases from V and 7 bases from J, with 20 bases between. As for this clonotype: The antigen is unknown.

The TCR was taken from a human donor in good health (CMV status not recorded). Some clones in this sample may be carry-over from other donors' samples. The sequencing here drew on cultured PBMCs, taken from culture after CMV antigen stimulation. The J gene is TRBJ2-7, the V gene TRBV19; D possibly matches TRBD1 or TRBD2 (6 bases each). The CDR3 here is CATWQEGVWEQYF. The CDR3 DNA reads as TGTGCCACCTGGCAGGAGGGGGTATGGGAGCAGTACTTC.